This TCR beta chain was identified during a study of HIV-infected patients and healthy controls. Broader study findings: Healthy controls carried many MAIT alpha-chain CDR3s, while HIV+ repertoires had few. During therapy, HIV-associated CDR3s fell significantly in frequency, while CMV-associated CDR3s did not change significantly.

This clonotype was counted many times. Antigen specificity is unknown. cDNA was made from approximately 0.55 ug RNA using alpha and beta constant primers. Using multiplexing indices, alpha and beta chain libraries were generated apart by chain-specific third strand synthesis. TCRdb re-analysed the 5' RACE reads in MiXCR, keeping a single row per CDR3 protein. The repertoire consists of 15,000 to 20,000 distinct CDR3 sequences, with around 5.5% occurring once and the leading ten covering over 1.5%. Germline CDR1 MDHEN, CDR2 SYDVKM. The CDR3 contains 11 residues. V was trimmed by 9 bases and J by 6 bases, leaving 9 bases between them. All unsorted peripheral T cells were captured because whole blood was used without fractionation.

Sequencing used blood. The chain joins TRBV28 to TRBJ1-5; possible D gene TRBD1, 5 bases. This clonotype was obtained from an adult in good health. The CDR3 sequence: CARPGGQPQHF. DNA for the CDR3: TGTGCCAGACCCGGGGGTCAGCCCCAGCATTTT.